The subject of this entry is one T cell receptor beta chain. The target antigen is unknown. The data belong to a study of vaccination effects on CD4 cells after COVID-19. The study, taken as a whole, reports: Healthy vaccinees had only 1 of 255 vaccine-induced clones cross-react with common cold coronaviruses.

Sequencing used immunoSEQ multiplex PCR; TCRdb keeps in-frame clones, though not all of them. The data contain about 66,000 clones, more than 60% of them singletons. Following 10 days of culture, CD4+ T cells were isolated. Of the BNT162b2 and mRNA-1273 vaccines, participants received two doses of one or the other. This sequence originates from a human donor who received a COVID-19 vaccine. Source: CD4+ T cells from PBMCs cultured without peptide, taken after COVID-19 vaccination.

The CDR3 DNA reads as TGTGCCAGCAGCCAAGGTTTTCAGCCCCAGCATTTT. Translation gives CASSQGFQPQHF. V gene TRBV3-1 (or the pseudogene TRBV3-2) combines with J gene TRBJ1-5; D not resolved. Germline V lookup: CDR1 LGHDT, CDR2 YNNKEL (reference sequence). V shed 1 base and J shed 6 bases, with 4 bases lying between them. This CDR3 has 12 amino acids.